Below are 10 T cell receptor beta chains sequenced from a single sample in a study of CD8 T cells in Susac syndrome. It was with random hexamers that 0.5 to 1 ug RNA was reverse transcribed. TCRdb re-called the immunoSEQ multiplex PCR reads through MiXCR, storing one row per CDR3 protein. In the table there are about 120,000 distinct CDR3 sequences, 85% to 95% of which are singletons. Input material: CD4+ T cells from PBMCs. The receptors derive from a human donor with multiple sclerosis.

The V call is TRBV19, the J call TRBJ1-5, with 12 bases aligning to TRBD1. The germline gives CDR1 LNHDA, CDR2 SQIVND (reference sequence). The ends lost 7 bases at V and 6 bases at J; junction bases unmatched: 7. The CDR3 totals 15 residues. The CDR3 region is CASNQGQGALQPQHF. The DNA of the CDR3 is TGTGCCAGTAACCAGGGACAGGGGGCGCTTCAGCCCCAGCATTTT.

This CDR3 is CASSELGDGYYGYTF. The DNA for the CDR3 is TGTGCCAGCAGTGAATTGGGGGACGGATACTATGGCTACACCTTC. This sequence joins TRBV25-1 and TRBJ1-2, with D possibly TRBD1 on 5 matching bases. Germline V CDR1 and CDR2: MGHDK, SYGVNS. The length of the CDR3 is 15 residues. V was clipped by 1 base and J by 3 bases, with 12 bases between them.

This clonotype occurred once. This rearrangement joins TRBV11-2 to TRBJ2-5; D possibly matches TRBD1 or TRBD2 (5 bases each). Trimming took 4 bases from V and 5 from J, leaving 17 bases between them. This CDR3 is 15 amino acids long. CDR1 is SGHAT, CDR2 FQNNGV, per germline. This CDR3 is CASSSGTPGGETQYF. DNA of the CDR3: TGTGCCAGCAGCTCCGGGACGCCTGGCGGGGAGACCCAGTACTTC.

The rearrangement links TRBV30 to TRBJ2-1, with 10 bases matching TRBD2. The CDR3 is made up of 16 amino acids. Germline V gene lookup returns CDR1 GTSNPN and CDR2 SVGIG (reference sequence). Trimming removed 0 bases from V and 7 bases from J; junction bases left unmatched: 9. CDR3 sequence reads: CAWSVLSGGAWNEQFF. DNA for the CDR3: TGTGCCTGGAGTGTACTAAGCGGGGGGGCGTGGAATGAGCAGTTCTTC. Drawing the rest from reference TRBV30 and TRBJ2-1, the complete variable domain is SQTIHQWPATLVQPVGSPLSLECTVEGTSNPNLYWYRQAAGRGLQLLFYSVGIGQISSEVPQNLSASRPQDRQFILSSKKLLLSDSGFYLCAWSVLSGGAWNEQFFGPGTRLTVL.

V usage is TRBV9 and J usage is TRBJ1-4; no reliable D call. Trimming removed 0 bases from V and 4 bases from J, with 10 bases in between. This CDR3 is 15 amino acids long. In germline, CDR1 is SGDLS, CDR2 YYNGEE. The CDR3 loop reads CASSVAPGSNEKLFF. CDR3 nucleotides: TGTGCCAGCAGCGTAGCTCCGGGTAGTAATGAAAAACTGTTTTTT.

The CDR3 region is CASSQETSFGETQYF. CDR3 bases: TGTGCCAGCAGCCAAGAGACGAGCTTTGGAGAGACCCAGTACTTC. The gene calls are TRBV14 and TRBJ2-5; D gene ambiguous. The CDR3 sequence is 15 residues long. Trimming removed 0 bases at V and 4 bases at J, with 12 bases between. Germline CDR1 SGHDN, CDR2 FVKESK.

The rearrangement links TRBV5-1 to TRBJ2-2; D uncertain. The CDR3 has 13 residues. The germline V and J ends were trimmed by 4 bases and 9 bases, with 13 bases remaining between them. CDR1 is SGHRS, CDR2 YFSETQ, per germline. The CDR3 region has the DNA TGCGCCAGCAGCCCTACCACGCTCCGGGAGCTGTTTTTT. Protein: CASSPTTLRELFF. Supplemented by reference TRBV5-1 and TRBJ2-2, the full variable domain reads KAGVTQTPRYLIKTRGQQVTLSCSPISGHRSVSWYQQTPGQGLQFLFEYFSETQRNKGNFPGRFSGRQFSNSRSEMNVSTLELGDSALYLCASSPTTLRELFFGEGSRLTVL.

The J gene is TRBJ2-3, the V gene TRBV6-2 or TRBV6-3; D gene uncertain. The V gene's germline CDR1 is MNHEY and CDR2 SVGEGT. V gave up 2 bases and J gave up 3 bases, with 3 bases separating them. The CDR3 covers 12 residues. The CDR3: CASSYPTDTQYF. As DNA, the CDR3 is TGTGCCAGCAGTTACCCAACAGATACGCAGTATTTT.

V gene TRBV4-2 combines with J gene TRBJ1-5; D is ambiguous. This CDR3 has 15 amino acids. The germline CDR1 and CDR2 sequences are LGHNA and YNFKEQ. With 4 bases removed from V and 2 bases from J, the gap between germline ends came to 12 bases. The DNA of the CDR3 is TGTGCCAGCAGCCCGGGAGTCGCGGGCAATCAGCCCCAGCATTTT. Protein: CASSPGVAGNQPQHF.

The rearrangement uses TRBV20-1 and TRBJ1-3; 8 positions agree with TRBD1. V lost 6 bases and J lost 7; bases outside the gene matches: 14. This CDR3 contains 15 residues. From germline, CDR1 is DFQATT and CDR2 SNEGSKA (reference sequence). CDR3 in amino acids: CSAKIGQGVTNTIYF. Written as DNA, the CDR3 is TGCAGTGCGAAAATCGGACAGGGCGTCACTAACACCATATATTTT.